The clone carrying this T cell receptor (beta chain) showed up just a few times. Its antigen remains unknown. These data belong to a study of CD8+CD57+ T cells in acquired aplastic anemia. As for the study in general: The sorted CD4+ and CD8+ cells yielded an average roughly 3 ug of DNA. General observations from the study: The same twenty-nine CD8+ CDR3 sequences occurred in patients and in controls.

Genomic DNA provided the template from which TCR beta VDJ and CDR3 profiles were obtained. TCRdb redid the calling of the reads with MiXCR, one entry per CDR3 protein. In the table there are 200,000 to 250,000 distinct CDR3 sequences, about 62% of which are singletons. CDR1 is SGHDT, CDR2 YYEEEE, per germline. The CDR3 totals 16 residues. V lost 2 bases, J lost 5 bases, and 7 bases stayed unmatched. Patients sequenced had flow cytometry evidence of CD8+CD57+ cell expansion. The cohort consisted entirely of patients having severe acquired aplastic anemia. The TCR originated in a human donor with aplastic anemia. Sequencing was done on a sample of sorted CD4+, CD8+, or CD8+CD57+ T cells (not recorded which) from PBMCs. The chain uses TRBV5-6 and TRBJ2-7, with TRBD2 matching 13 bases. CDR3 nucleotide sequence: TGTGCCAGCAGCTTTCCTCGAACTAGCGGGGGGGACGAGCAGTACTTC. Its protein product is CASSFPRTSGGDEQYF.